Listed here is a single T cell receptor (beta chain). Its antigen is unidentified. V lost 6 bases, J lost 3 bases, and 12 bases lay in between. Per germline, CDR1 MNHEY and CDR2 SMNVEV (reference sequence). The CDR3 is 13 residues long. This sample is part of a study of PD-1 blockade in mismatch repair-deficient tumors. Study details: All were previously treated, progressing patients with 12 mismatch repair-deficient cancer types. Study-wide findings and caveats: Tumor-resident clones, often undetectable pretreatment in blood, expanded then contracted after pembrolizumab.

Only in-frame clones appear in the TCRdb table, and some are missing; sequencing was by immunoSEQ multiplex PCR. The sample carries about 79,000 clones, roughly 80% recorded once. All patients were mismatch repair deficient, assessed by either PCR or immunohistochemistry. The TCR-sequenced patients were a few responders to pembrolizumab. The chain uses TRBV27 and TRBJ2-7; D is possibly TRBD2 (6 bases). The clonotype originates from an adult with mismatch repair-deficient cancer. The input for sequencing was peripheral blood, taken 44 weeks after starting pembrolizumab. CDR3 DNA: TGTGCCAGCAGCCGGGGACTCTTCTACGAGCAGTACTTC. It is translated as CASSRGLFYEQYF.